This T cell receptor beta chain was identified during a study of blood T cell repertoires in COVID-19. In the study overall: Collection of acute and convalescent COVID-19 samples took place in the United States, Italy and Spain. In each case, the material was cDNA or gDNA derived from T cells, B-cell-depleted T cells, or PBMCs.

The repertoire was sequenced with immunoSEQ multiplex PCR; TCRdb's copy has only in-frame clones and lacks some. The sample consists of roughly 250,000 clones, about 89% of them appearing once. Participant reports of clinical history set cohort assignment. Two negative PCRs, clearance, or symptom resolution characterized the recovered Cohort 3 donors. The sample taken for sequencing was PBMCs or T cells enriched from blood (not recorded which). The clonotype was recovered from a woman aged 18-29 years who had recovered from COVID-19.

The CDR3 DNA follows: TGCAGCGTTGAGGCAGTTAAACGTACCTATGGCTACACCTTC. It codes for CSVEAVKRTYGYTF. The rearrangement uses TRBV29-1 and TRBJ1-2; D is uncertain. The V end was cut by 3 bases, the J end by 4 bases, with 15 bases between. Per germline, CDR1 SQVTM and CDR2 ANQGSEA. The CDR3 totals 14 residues.